Below, 25 T cell receptor beta chains from the same sample are listed, as sequenced in a study of shared clonotypes between healthy human individuals. The protocol was immunoSEQ multiplex PCR, while the TCRdb copy is restricted to in-frame clones and leaves out a portion. In the table there are approximately 2,300,000 clones, 85% to 95% of which are singletons. The sample was naive CD4+ T cells from PBMCs. Subset noted: CD45RA+ positively selected. The receptors originated from a man between 18 and 29 years old in good health. Some clones in this sample may be carry-over from other donors' samples.

In this sample, this clone turned up once. This sequence joins TRBV5-3 and TRBJ1-2; D is undetermined. TRBV5-3 is an open reading frame whose function is uncertain. Trimming took 4 bases from V and 8 from J, leaving 21 bases between them. The CDR3 consists of 15 residues. CDR3 nucleotides: TGTGCCAGAAGCCCCGGCGGGGTTCTCAGCATAGGCTACACCTTC. This sequence encodes CARSPGGVLSIGYTF.

The chain combines TRBV27 with TRBJ2-3; TRBD2 is a possible D gene (6 bases). CDR3 length equals 13 residues. Germline V gene sequence: CDR1 MNHEY, CDR2 SMNVEV (reference sequence). The V end lost 10 bases, the J end lost 5 bases, and 16 bases lay between the germline ends. The CDR3 DNA sequence: TGTGCCACGGGGCGGGGCCGAGGAGATACGCAGTATTTT. Translating gives CATGRGRGDTQYF.

The chain has TRBV28 and TRBJ2-4; D perhaps matches TRBD2 (6 bases). Deletions cut 3 bases from V and 2 bases from J, with 14 bases between. Germline V gene sequence: CDR1 MDHEN, CDR2 SYDVKM. The CDR3 is 16 residues long. The CDR3 sequence: CASSFLGLGTKNIQYF. The CDR3 bases are TGTGCCAGCAGTTTTCTGGGACTTGGGACCAAAAACATTCAGTACTTC.

This sequence joins TRBV7-9 and TRBJ2-5, with a weak D call TRBD2 (5 bases). The last part of the DNA fits TRBJ2-7 better; the J call may be wrong. CDR3 length equals 12 residues. Germline CDR1 and CDR2: SEHNR and FQNEAQ (reference sequence). CDR3: CASDLEDCEQYF. CDR3 nucleotides: TGTGCCAGCGACCTAGAGGACTGCGAGCAGTACTTC.

V and J are TRBV6-1 and TRBJ2-5; 12 bases agree with TRBD2. V lost 2 bases to trimming and J lost 4 bases; unmatched junction nucleotides: 2. The germline V gene encodes CDR1 MNHNS and CDR2 SASEGT. The CDR3 length is 15 residues. CDR3 bases: TGTGCCAGCAGTGAACTAGCGGGAGGGCCAGAGACCCAGTACTTC. Amino acids: CASSELAGGPETQYF.

This rearrangement joins TRBV5-5 to TRBJ2-2, with unresolved D. V dropped 3 bases and J dropped 5 bases, with 8 bases sitting between them. Germline CDR1 and CDR2: SGHKS and YYEKEE (reference sequence). The CDR3 is made up of 13 amino acids. In DNA form, the CDR3 reads TGTGCCAGCAGCTCCGCCGGGACCGGGGAGCTGTTTTTT. Residues: CASSSAGTGELFF.

The chain couples TRBV7-6 to TRBJ1-4; a weak D match, TRBD1 (5 bases). The CDR3 consists of 13 residues. V shed 5 bases and J shed 8 bases, with 12 bases lying between them. Germline CDR1 is SGHVS and CDR2 is FNYEAQ. The DNA of the CDR3 is TGTGCCAGCAGCCTGATTCCAGGGGAAAAACTGTTTTTT. It specifies CASSLIPGEKLFF.

The count of this clone is one. The chain couples TRBV7-9 to TRBJ2-2, with D maybe TRBD2 (6 bases). There are 16 residues in the CDR3. V dropped 5 bases and J dropped 0 bases, with 13 bases sitting between them. Germline V gene data show CDR1 as SEHNR and CDR2 as FQNEAQ (reference sequence). DNA for the CDR3: TGTGCCAGCAGCCGGGACTCCACACCGAACACCGGGGAGCTGTTTTTT. Encoded protein: CASSRDSTPNTGELFF.

The chain carries TRBV6-5 and TRBJ2-7, with 12 positions matching TRBD2. The ends lost 5 bases at V and 6 bases at J; junction bases unmatched: 5. The germline CDR1 and CDR2 sequences are MNHEY and SVGAGI. The CDR3 contains 14 residues. The CDR3 loop is CASSMTSGSTEQYF. DNA of the CDR3: TGTGCCAGCAGTATGACTAGCGGGAGCACCGAGCAGTACTTC.

This chain connects TRBV7-8 to TRBJ2-7, with D possibly being TRBD1 (6 bases). CDR1 SGHVS and CDR2 FQNEAQ come from the germline V gene. CDR3 length: 14 amino acids. V was shortened by 4 bases and J by 4 bases, with 14 bases between the two germline ends. The CDR3 sequence: CASSSHRDNYEQYF. The CDR3 nucleotides are TGTGCCAGCAGCTCCCATAGGGACAATTACGAGCAGTACTTC. Looking up the rest from reference TRBV7-8 and TRBJ2-7 gives the full variable domain: GAGVSQSPRYKVAKRGQDVALRCDPISGHVSLFWYQQALGQGPEFLTYFQNEAQLDKSGLPSDRFFAERPEGSVSTLKIQRTQQEDSAVYLCASSSHRDNYEQYFGPGTRLTVT.

V gene TRBV5-4 combines with J gene TRBJ2-7; D is perhaps TRBD2 (6 bases). This CDR3 has 15 amino acids. V lost 4 bases and J lost 5, with 19 bases in between. In germline, CDR1 is SGHNT, CDR2 YYREEE (reference sequence). CDR3 amino acids: CASSPTSGSIHEQYF. CDR3 bases: TGTGCCAGCAGCCCTACTTCCGGGAGTATCCACGAGCAGTACTTC.

The CDR3 DNA follows: TGTGCCAGCGGACTAGCGGGCCCCGGGGATACGCAGTATTTT. Its translation is CASGLAGPGDTQYF. The V gene is TRBV5-4, the J gene TRBJ2-3; 11 nucleotides line up with TRBD2. The J segment lost 6 bases and the V segment lost 7 bases, leaving 7 bases of the junction unmatched. Looked up from germline, CDR1 is SGHNT and CDR2 is YYREEE (reference sequence). The CDR3 is made up of 14 amino acids.

The genes are TRBV7-3 and TRBJ2-1, with D possibly called TRBD1 or TRBD2 (7 bases each). Per the germline V gene, CDR1 is SGHTA and CDR2 is FQGTGA. V dropped 4 bases and J dropped 10 bases, with 29 bases sitting between them. CDR3 length: 18 residues. CDR3 nucleotides: TGTGCCAGCAGCTCCAACAGGGGAGGGCTAGGAGGGCTCAACGAGCAGTTCTTC. This gives the protein CASSSNRGGLGGLNEQFF.

This chain links TRBV11-2 with TRBJ2-3; TRBD2 agrees at 7 bases. Germline V gene data show CDR1 as SGHAT and CDR2 as FQNNGV. V shed 2 bases and J 10 bases; nucleotides not matched to a gene: 6. The CDR3 has 13 amino acids. The CDR3 region is CASSLPSGTAQYF. DNA of the CDR3: TGTGCCAGCAGCTTACCCAGCGGGACTGCGCAGTATTTT.

Notes on this clone: Within the sample, other DNA sequences also encode this same CDR3. The chain has TRBV5-1 and TRBJ2-1; the D is unclear. This CDR3 region has 13 residues. The germline V and J ends were trimmed by 4 bases and 0 bases, with 5 bases remaining between them. Looked up from germline, CDR1 is SGHRS and CDR2 is YFSETQ. The CDR3 nucleotides are TGCGCCAGCAGCGGAAGCTCCTACAATGAGCAGTTCTTC. Translation gives CASSGSSYNEQFF.

This clone has only a few counts. This chain uses TRBV6-5 with TRBJ1-5; D is ambiguous. With 7 bases removed from V and 7 bases from J, the gap between germline ends came to 17 bases. Germline CDR1 and CDR2: MNHEY and SVGAGI. The length of the CDR3 is 14 residues. CDR3 nucleotide sequence: TGTGCCAGCATGGAAATCGGGGTCGGCCAGCCCCAGCATTTT. Translated, it gives CASMEIGVGQPQHF.

The chain has TRBV2 and TRBJ2-1; perhaps TRBD2 as D (5 bases). The V end was cut by 10 bases, the J end by 12 bases, with 13 bases between. The CDR3 totals 10 residues. Germline-derived CDR1 and CDR2 are SNHLY and FYNNEI. In nucleotides, the CDR3 is TGTGCCACCACGGGGAACACGCAGTTCTTC. This gives the protein CATTGNTQFF.

This sequence joins TRBV5-4 and TRBJ2-6; perhaps TRBD2 as D (7 bases). CDR3 length: 17 residues. Germline-derived CDR1 and CDR2 are SGHNT and YYREEE (reference sequence). Trimming left V 4 bases short and J 2 bases short, with 16 bases between. CDR3 DNA: TGTGCCAGCAGCAAGGGGACGGGGGGCGCTGGGGCCAACGTCCTGACTTTC. Its translation is CASSKGTGGAGANVLTF.

The rearrangement uses TRBV29-1 and TRBJ1-3, with D tentatively TRBD1 (5 bases). Trimming removed 6 bases from V and 4 bases from J, with 13 bases in between. This CDR3 is 13 amino acids long. CDR1 is SQVTM and CDR2 is ANQGSEA in the germline V gene. CDR3 coding DNA: TGCAGCGTCACCTCAGGGATCGGAAACACCATATATTTT. Encoded protein: CSVTSGIGNTIYF. Based on the CDR3 plus reference TRBV29-1 and TRBJ1-3, the full variable domain is SAVISQKPSRDICQRGTSLTIQCQVDSQVTMMFWYRQQPGQSLTLIATANQGSEATYESGFVIDKFPISRPNLTFSTLTVSNMSPEDSSIYLCSVTSGIGNTIYFGEGSWLTVV.

This chain links TRBV29-1 with TRBJ1-5; D uncertain. V was trimmed by 3 bases and J by 4 bases, leaving 10 bases between them. The length of the CDR3 is 13 residues. Germline V gives CDR1 SQVTM, CDR2 ANQGSEA. The CDR3 nucleotides are TGCAGCGTTGAGATGCAGCCAAATCAGCCCCAGCATTTT. Translating it yields CSVEMQPNQPQHF. Together with reference TRBV29-1 and TRBJ1-5, the CDR3 gives the full variable domain: SAVISQKPSRDICQRGTSLTIQCQVDSQVTMMFWYRQQPGQSLTLIATANQGSEATYESGFVIDKFPISRPNLTFSTLTVSNMSPEDSSIYLCSVEMQPNQPQHFGDGTRLSIL.

The chain is built from TRBV19 and TRBJ1-5; the D is unclear. V was trimmed by 5 bases and J by 4 bases, leaving 18 bases between them. The CDR3 sequence is 16 residues long. Germline CDR1 is LNHDA and CDR2 is SQIVND (reference sequence). As DNA, the CDR3 is TGTGCCAGTAGTGCCGGGTTCGGTATTGATAATCAGCCCCAGCATTTT. Amino acid sequence: CASSAGFGIDNQPQHF.

V gene TRBV15 combines with J gene TRBJ1-1; D not certain. V lost 1 base to trimming and J lost 5 bases, with 11 bases between them. The CDR3 covers 14 residues. Germline V CDR1 and CDR2: LNHNV, YYDKDF (reference sequence). The CDR3 DNA reads TGTGCCACCAGCAGAGTTGGGGTAGGAACTGAAGCTTTCTTT. It is translated as CATSRVGVGTEAFF.

The CDR3 nucleotides are TGTGCCAGCAGGCTACTAGCGGGCCCGTACAATGAGCAGTTCTTC. Amino acids: CASRLLAGPYNEQFF. V is TRBV2 and J is TRBJ2-1, with 9 bases that match TRBD2. Germline V gene data show CDR1 as SNHLY and CDR2 as FYNNEI. The CDR3 extends over 15 amino acids. With 6 bases clipped from V and 4 bases from J, the junction kept 7 bases outside the gene matches.

The CDR3 loop is CASIPGQINYGYTF. The CDR3 nucleotides read TGTGCCAGCATCCCGGGACAGATTAACTATGGCTACACCTTC. The chain links TRBV19 to TRBJ1-2, with 7 bases identical to TRBD1. The junction had 8 bases not matched to a gene; V was cut back by 9 bases and J by 1 base. The CDR3 has 14 residues. CDR1 is LNHDA and CDR2 is SQIVND in the germline V gene (reference sequence). The entire variable domain, with the rest obtained from reference TRBV19 and TRBJ1-2, is as follows: DGGITQSPKYLFRKEGQNVTLSCEQNLNHDAMYWYRQDPGQGLRLIYYSQIVNDFQKGDIAEGYSVSREKKESFPLTVTSAQKNPTAFYLCASIPGQINYGYTFGSGTRLTVV.

The genes are TRBV18 and TRBJ1-3, with D uncertain. This CDR3 contains 16 residues. Germline V gene data show CDR1 as KGHSH and CDR2 as LQKENI. The V gene lost 2 bases and the J gene lost 0 bases, with 11 bases spanning the gap. CDR3: CASSPVFLSSGNTIYF. CDR3 in DNA: TGTGCCAGCTCACCAGTTTTCCTATCCTCTGGAAACACCATATATTTT.